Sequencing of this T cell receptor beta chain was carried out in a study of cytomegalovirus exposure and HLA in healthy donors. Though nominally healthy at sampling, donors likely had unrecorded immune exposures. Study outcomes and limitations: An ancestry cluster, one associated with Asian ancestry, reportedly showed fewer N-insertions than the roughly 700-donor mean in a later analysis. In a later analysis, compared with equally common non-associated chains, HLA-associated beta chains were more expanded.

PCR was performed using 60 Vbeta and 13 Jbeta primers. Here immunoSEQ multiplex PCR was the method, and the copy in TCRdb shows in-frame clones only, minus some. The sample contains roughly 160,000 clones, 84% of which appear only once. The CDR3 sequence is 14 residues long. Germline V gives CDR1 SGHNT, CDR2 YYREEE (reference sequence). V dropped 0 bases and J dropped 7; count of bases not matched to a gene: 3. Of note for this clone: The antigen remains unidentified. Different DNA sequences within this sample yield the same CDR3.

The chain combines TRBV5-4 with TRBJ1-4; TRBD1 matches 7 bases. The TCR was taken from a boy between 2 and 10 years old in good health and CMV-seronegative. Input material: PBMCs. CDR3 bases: TGTGCCAGCAGCTTGGACAGGGGCTCTGAAAAACTGTTTTTT. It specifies CASSLDRGSEKLFF.